This entry lists 28 T cell receptor beta chains sequenced from one sample in a study of cytomegalovirus exposure and HLA in healthy donors. In the PCR, 60 Vbeta and 13 Jbeta primers were used. Measured with immunoSEQ multiplex PCR; TCRdb has only the in-frame clones, and not every one. This sample has about 110,000 clones, with 65% to 80% found just once. The material sequenced was PBMCs. These receptors originate from a woman between 45 and 65 years old in good health and CMV-seropositive.

J is TRBJ1-2 and V is TRBV7-8; D call uncertain. The CDR3 runs 13 residues. Trimming stripped 0 bases from V and 4 bases from J, with 6 bases between. Per the germline V gene, CDR1 is SGHVS and CDR2 is FQNEAQ. The CDR3 DNA is TGTGCCAGCAGCTTAGCCAGGCCCTATGGCTACACCTTC. Translated: CASSLARPYGYTF.

This clone was counted only a few times. The chain combines TRBV4-2 with TRBJ1-3; 7 nucleotides line up with TRBD1. V lost 0 bases to trimming and J lost 2 bases; unmatched junction nucleotides: 16. Germline CDR1 reads LGHNA; CDR2 reads YNFKEQ. The CDR3 covers 20 residues. CDR3 DNA sequence: TGTGCCAGCAGCCAAGAGGCGCCAGGGGGGCCAGGGGGAACTGGAAACACCATATATTTT. This sequence encodes CASSQEAPGGPGGTGNTIYF.

This chain uses TRBV7-9 with TRBJ1-1, with TRBD1 as a possible D gene (5 bases). V gave up 5 bases and J gave up 4 bases, with 11 bases separating them. This CDR3 region has 13 residues. Germline values: CDR1 SEHNR, CDR2 FQNEAQ (reference sequence). The CDR3 is CASSPGGGTEAFF. As DNA, the CDR3 is TGTGCCAGCAGCCCGGGGGGGGGCACTGAAGCTTTCTTT.

The chain employs TRBV28 and TRBJ2-7, with TRBD2 identical over 9 bases. With 7 bases clipped from V and 4 bases from J, the junction kept 11 bases outside the gene matches. The CDR3 spans 15 residues. CDR1 and CDR2 from the germline V gene are MDHEN and SYDVKM. The CDR3 DNA reads TGTGCCAGCACCATTGCGGCTAGCGGGGTATACGAGCAGTACTTC. The encoded protein is CASTIAASGVYEQYF.

V usage is TRBV18 and J usage is TRBJ2-1; weak D call: TRBD1 (6 bases). V was clipped by 4 bases and J by 0 bases, with 10 bases between them. The germline V gene has CDR1 KGHSH and CDR2 LQKENI. There are 15 residues in the CDR3. CDR3 protein: CASSQGESSYNEQFF. The DNA of the CDR3 is TGTGCCAGCTCACAGGGGGAGAGCTCCTACAATGAGCAGTTCTTC.

The V and J genes are TRBV27 and TRBJ1-2; 7 bases align to TRBD1. V lost 2 bases and J lost 8; bases outside the gene matches: 8. The CDR3 has 14 amino acids. Looked up from germline, CDR1 is MNHEY and CDR2 is SMNVEV (reference sequence). CDR3 coding DNA: TGTGCCAGCAGTTTACAAACAGGGGTTGGCGGCTACACCTTC. Translating it yields CASSLQTGVGGYTF.

V gene TRBV7-9 combines with J gene TRBJ1-4; TRBD1 agrees at 7 bases. This CDR3 is built from 14 residues. V dropped 5 bases and J dropped 7; count of bases not matched to a gene: 7. CDR1 and CDR2 from the germline V gene are SEHNR and FQNEAQ (reference sequence). CDR3: CASSPDREFEKLFF. The DNA for the CDR3 is TGTGCCAGCAGCCCCGACAGGGAGTTTGAAAAACTGTTTTTT.

The chain combines TRBV4-1 with TRBJ2-7, with unresolved D. Trimming took off 2 bases at V and 2 bases at J, with 19 bases between the two ends. The V gene's germline CDR1 is MGHRA and CDR2 YSYEKL. This CDR3 contains 17 residues. CDR3 DNA sequence: TGCGCCAGCAGCCAATCTAGGTCGTCTTCATTGACCTACGAGCAGTACTTC. This encodes CASSQSRSSSLTYEQYF.

This clone was seen more than once but under ten times. The chain employs TRBV18 and TRBJ2-1; D remains ambiguous. The CDR3 consists of 14 residues. Germline loops: CDR1 KGHSH, CDR2 LQKENI. The V and J ends lost 3 bases and 4 bases respectively, with 10 bases between them. The CDR3: CASSPPTRYNEQFF. The CDR3 DNA follows: TGTGCCAGCTCACCTCCTACCCGTTACAATGAGCAGTTCTTC.

This clone showed up just once. This chain connects TRBV19 to TRBJ2-3; D gene unclear. The CDR3 spans 16 residues. The ends were cut back, 0 bases at V and 0 bases at J, with 10 bases in the middle. Germline CDR1 and CDR2: LNHDA and SQIVND (reference sequence). CDR3 nucleotides: TGTGCCAGTAGTATAGACGGTCGCCCTAGCACAGATACGCAGTATTTT. It is translated as CASSIDGRPSTDTQYF. Filled out from reference TRBV19 and TRBJ2-3, the complete variable domain reads DGGITQSPKYLFRKEGQNVTLSCEQNLNHDAMYWYRQDPGQGLRLIYYSQIVNDFQKGDIAEGYSVSREKKESFPLTVTSAQKNPTAFYLCASSIDGRPSTDTQYFGPGTRLTVL.

CDR3 sequence (DNA): TGTGCCAGCACCCGCGGGGGGGGGTCCTACGAGCAGTACTTC. Protein sequence: CASTRGGGSYEQYF. The genes are TRBV7-2 and TRBJ2-5; 9 bases fit TRBD2. The DNA end is a closer match to TRBJ2-7, so the J assignment may be wrong. The CDR3 is made up of 14 amino acids. Per germline, CDR1 SGHTA and CDR2 FQGNSA.

The chain combines TRBV6-1 with TRBJ2-7, with D possibly being TRBD2 (7 bases). V gave up 8 bases and J gave up 5 bases, with 10 bases separating them. Germline V CDR1 and CDR2: MNHNS, SASEGT. The CDR3 has 11 amino acids. CDR3: CASGEGDEQYF. CDR3 DNA sequence: TGTGCCAGCGGGGAGGGGGACGAGCAGTACTTC.

The chain is built from TRBV7-3 and TRBJ2-3, with 13 bases that match TRBD2. Germline V CDR1 and CDR2: SGHTA, FQGTGA. The trim removed 4 bases at V and 2 bases at J, leaving 9 bases unmatched. The CDR3 has 18 amino acids. CDR3 sequence (DNA): TGTGCCAGCAGCTCACAGGCGACTAGCGGGGGGTTCACAGATACGCAGTATTTT. The encoded protein is CASSSQATSGGFTDTQYF.

This chain uses TRBV4-3 with TRBJ1-6; possibly TRBD1 for D (5 bases). V lost 3 bases and J lost 1, with 10 bases in between. Germline assignment: CDR1 LGHNA and CDR2 YSLEER. The CDR3 length is 16 residues. The CDR3 loop is CASSHRGISYNSPLHF. The CDR3 DNA follows: TGCGCCAGCAGCCACCGGGGGATATCCTATAATTCACCCCTCCACTTT.

The CDR3 protein is CSAAGFSYAEQFF. CDR3 nucleotides: TGCAGCGCCGCAGGCTTTTCCTACGCTGAGCAGTTCTTC. The chain has TRBV29-1 and TRBJ2-1; D unclear. The germline V gene encodes CDR1 SQVTM and CDR2 ANQGSEA. The germline V and J ends were trimmed by 7 bases and 9 bases, with 19 bases remaining between them. CDR3 size: 13 residues.

In this sample, this clone turned up a few times. V and J are TRBV18 and TRBJ2-2; the match to TRBD1 covers 9 bases. CDR1 is KGHSH and CDR2 is LQKENI in the germline V gene. With 4 bases clipped from V and 0 bases from J, the junction kept 6 bases outside the gene matches. The CDR3 has 17 amino acids. The CDR3 DNA sequence: TGTGCCAGCTCACTCCTCGGACAGGGGTCGAACACCGGGGAGCTGTTTTTT. Its translation is CASSLLGQGSNTGELFF.

The rearrangement uses TRBV19 and TRBJ2-7; TRBD2 aligns across 11 bases. The CDR3 extends over 14 amino acids. Looked up from germline, CDR1 is LNHDA and CDR2 is SQIVND (reference sequence). The V gene end was trimmed by 7 bases and the J gene end by 5 bases; junction bases not matched to a gene: 7. In nucleotides, the CDR3 is TGTGCCAGTAAGAGGACTAGCGGGTCCCACGAGCAGTACTTC. This encodes CASKRTSGSHEQYF. The entire variable domain, with the rest obtained from reference TRBV19 and TRBJ2-7, is as follows: DGGITQSPKYLFRKEGQNVTLSCEQNLNHDAMYWYRQDPGQGLRLIYYSQIVNDFQKGDIAEGYSVSREKKESFPLTVTSAQKNPTAFYLCASKRTSGSHEQYFGPGTRLTVT.

This clone came up once. This chain links TRBV19 with TRBJ1-5; no clear D gene. The CDR3 runs to 12 residues. Germline loops: CDR1 LNHDA, CDR2 SQIVND (reference sequence). V lost 4 bases, J lost 11 bases, and 12 bases lay in between. Here the CDR3 DNA reads TGTGCCAGTAGTAGCGGTACTTACTCCCAGCATTTT. It codes for CASSSGTYSQHF.

The rearrangement joins TRBV5-1 to TRBJ2-1; 8 bases are a match to TRBD1. Germline V gives CDR1 SGHRS, CDR2 YFSETQ. Trimming removed 4 bases from V and 8 bases from J; junction bases left unmatched: 14. The CDR3 loop spans 16 amino acids. This CDR3 reads CASSPGAGQEDYEQFF. DNA of the CDR3: TGCGCCAGCAGCCCGGGTGCGGGACAGGAGGATTATGAGCAGTTCTTC.

The gene calls are TRBV19 and TRBJ1-1; a possible D gene is TRBD1 (6 bases). The V end was cut by 3 bases, the J end by 6 bases, with 11 bases between. The CDR3 is 13 residues long. Germline V gene sequence: CDR1 LNHDA, CDR2 SQIVND (reference sequence). The CDR3 DNA is TGTGCCAGTAGTATGGCGGGGGCGGCTGAAGCTTTCTTT. Protein: CASSMAGAAEAFF. The full variable domain, its missing parts supplied by reference TRBV19 and TRBJ1-1, is DGGITQSPKYLFRKEGQNVTLSCEQNLNHDAMYWYRQDPGQGLRLIYYSQIVNDFQKGDIAEGYSVSREKKESFPLTVTSAQKNPTAFYLCASSMAGAAEAFFGQGTRLTVV.

The CDR3 DNA sequence: TGTGCCAGTAGACCGACAGGGGGGAGGAGGACTGAAGCTTTCTTT. Amino acids: CASRPTGGRRTEAFF. The chain employs TRBV19 and TRBJ1-1; 9 bases map to TRBD1. The CDR3 length is 15 residues. Trimming removed 6 bases from V and 5 bases from J; junction bases left unmatched: 10. Germline-derived CDR1 and CDR2 are LNHDA and SQIVND (reference sequence).

The chain couples TRBV29-1 to TRBJ2-3; possibly TRBD2 for D (6 bases). Germline V CDR1 and CDR2: SQVTM, ANQGSEA. V was pared by 3 bases and J by 4 bases, with 17 bases between. The CDR3 runs 15 residues. The CDR3 DNA is TGCAGCGTTGAGGTTCTGGCGGGGCGGCCAGATACGCAGTATTTT. Its translation is CSVEVLAGRPDTQYF.

In its sample, this clone was seen once. The genes are TRBV19 and TRBJ1-2; D is perhaps TRBD1 (5 bases). Germline-derived CDR1 and CDR2 are LNHDA and SQIVND (reference sequence). The CDR3 is made up of 17 amino acids. The V gene lost 7 bases and the J gene lost 0 bases, with 21 bases spanning the gap. The CDR3 is CASKAVVRGDANYGYTF. The CDR3 DNA follows: TGTGCCAGTAAAGCCGTGGTTCGGGGGGACGCTAACTATGGCTACACCTTC.

In its sample, this clone was seen a few times. CDR3 region: CASMGATQGGGYTF. CDR3 DNA sequence: TGTGCCAGCATGGGGGCTACCCAGGGTGGGGGCTACACCTTC. The chain joins TRBV7-9 to TRBJ1-2, with a tentative D call TRBD1 (6 bases). Trimming left V 7 bases short and J 8 bases short, with 20 bases between. CDR1 is SEHNR and CDR2 is FQNEAQ in the germline V gene (reference sequence). The CDR3 runs 14 residues.

The chain is built from TRBV14 and TRBJ2-1; tentative D call: TRBD2 (6 bases). Germline V gene lookup returns CDR1 SGHDN and CDR2 FVKESK. Trimming cost V 6 bases and J 3 bases, with 15 bases left between them. CDR3 size: 15 residues. CDR3 in DNA: TGTGCCAGCAGGCCTTGGCGGGGCCGCTACAATGAGCAGTTCTTC. Its protein is CASRPWRGRYNEQFF.

This clone was detected only once. The chain has TRBV6-6 and TRBJ1-2, with D tentatively TRBD1 (5 bases). The CDR3 loop spans 13 amino acids. Per germline, CDR1 MNHNY and CDR2 SVGAGI (reference sequence). Trimming took 6 bases from V and 1 from J, leaving 9 bases between them. Here the CDR3 reads CASSPDINYGYTF. DNA for the CDR3: TGTGCCAGCAGCCCGGACATTAACTATGGCTACACCTTC.

This rearrangement joins TRBV6-1 to TRBJ1-1; 9 bases are a match to TRBD1. CDR1 is MNHNS and CDR2 is SASEGT in the germline V gene. V lost 8 bases to trimming and J lost 2 bases; unmatched junction nucleotides: 3. The CDR3 length is 13 residues. The CDR3 is CASGTGTNTEAFF. The CDR3 nucleotides are TGTGCCAGCGGGACAGGGACTAACACTGAAGCTTTCTTT.

This chain uses TRBV19 with TRBJ1-2; TRBD1 is a possible D gene (5 bases). The ends were cut back, 7 bases at V and 2 bases at J, with 8 bases in the middle. From germline, CDR1 is LNHDA and CDR2 SQIVND (reference sequence). The CDR3 is made up of 12 amino acids. As DNA, the CDR3 is TGTGCCAGTACCAGGACAAACTATGGCTACACCTTC. Residues: CASTRTNYGYTF. Filled out from reference TRBV19 and TRBJ1-2, the complete variable domain reads DGGITQSPKYLFRKEGQNVTLSCEQNLNHDAMYWYRQDPGQGLRLIYYSQIVNDFQKGDIAEGYSVSREKKESFPLTVTSAQKNPTAFYLCASTRTNYGYTFGSGTRLTVV.